This T cell receptor beta chain was sequenced during a study of cytomegalovirus exposure and HLA in healthy donors. Notes on the study in general: Overall, under 200 TCR beta chains were annotated as cytomegalovirus-associated.

The PCR had 60 Vbeta and 13 Jbeta primers. This table comes from immunoSEQ multiplex PCR, and its TCRdb copy is limited to in-frame clones, with some not included. The sample consists of around 200,000 clones, about 77% of them appearing once. To note about this clone: Its target is unknown.

The CDR3 has 14 residues. Trimming removed 1 base at V and 6 bases at J, with 10 bases between. Per the germline V gene, CDR1 is SGHVS and CDR2 is FQNEAQ. The receptor was derived from a man aged 30-40 years in good health and CMV-seropositive. The sequencing input was PBMCs. The chain carries TRBV7-8 and TRBJ1-5; a possible D gene is TRBD1 (5 bases). CDR3 loop: CASSLGPGFQPQHF. CDR3 DNA sequence: TGTGCCAGCAGCTTAGGTCCAGGGTTTCAGCCCCAGCATTTT.